This TCR beta chain was recovered during a study of Graves' ophthalmopathy and Graves' hyperthyroidism. Study summary: Stable hyperthyroidism was defined by absence of ophthalmopathy within 18 months of follow-up.

In germline, CDR1 is ENHRY, CDR2 SYGVKD. V was cut by 0 bases and J by 0 bases, with 3 bases left in between. This CDR3 spans 14 amino acids. Newly diagnosed, the hyperthyroidism patients had under 2 months' duration and were aged 18 to 65. Comment on this clonotype: No conserved phenylalanine or tryptophan is present at the end of the CDR3, so a read error is the likely explanation.

Scientists amplified the TCR beta CDR3 regions from RNA transcripts. First-round RT-PCR with HTBI primers preceded a second-round multiplex PCR. TCRdb analysed the multiplex PCR reads with MiXCR anew, one entry per CDR3 protein. The sample carries about 590,000 distinct CDR3 sequences, 35% to 40% recorded once. This chain links TRBV10-3 with TRBJ1-5; D is uncertain. Sequences were obtained from peripheral blood or thyroid tissue (not recorded which). This TCR was sampled from an adult man with Graves' hyperthyroidism. The CDR3: CAISESGSNQPQHS. The CDR3 DNA reads as TGTGCCATCAGTGAGTCGGGTAGCAATCAGCCCCAGCATTCT.